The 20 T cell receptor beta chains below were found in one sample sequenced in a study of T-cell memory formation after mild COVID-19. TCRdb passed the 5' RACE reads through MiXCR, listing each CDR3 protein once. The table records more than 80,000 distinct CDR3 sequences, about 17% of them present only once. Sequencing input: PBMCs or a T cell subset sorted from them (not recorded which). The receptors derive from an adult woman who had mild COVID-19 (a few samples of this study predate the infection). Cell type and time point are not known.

Here the CDR3 reads CASSYGESITEAFF. For the CDR3, the DNA is TGTGCCAGCAGTTACGGGGAGTCTATCACTGAAGCTTTCTTT. This chain links TRBV6-5 with TRBJ1-1; D gene unclear. Per germline, CDR1 MNHEY and CDR2 SVGAGI. The CDR3 has 14 amino acids. Trimming pared 2 bases from V and 4 bases from J, leaving 11 bases between.

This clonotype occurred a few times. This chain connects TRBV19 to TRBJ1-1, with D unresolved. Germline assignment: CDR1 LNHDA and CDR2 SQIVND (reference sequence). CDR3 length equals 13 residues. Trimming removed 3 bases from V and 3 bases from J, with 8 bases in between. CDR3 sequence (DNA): TGTGCCAGTAGTATCAATATGGACACTGAAGCTTTCTTT. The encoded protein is CASSINMDTEAFF.

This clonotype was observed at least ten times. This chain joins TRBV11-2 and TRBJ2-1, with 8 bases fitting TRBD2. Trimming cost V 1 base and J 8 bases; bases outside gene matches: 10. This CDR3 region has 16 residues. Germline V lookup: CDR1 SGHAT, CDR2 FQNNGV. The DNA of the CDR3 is TGTGCCAGCAGCTTAGTCACTAGCGGCCCGAGGCATGAGCAGTTCTTC. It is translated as CASSLVTSGPRHEQFF.

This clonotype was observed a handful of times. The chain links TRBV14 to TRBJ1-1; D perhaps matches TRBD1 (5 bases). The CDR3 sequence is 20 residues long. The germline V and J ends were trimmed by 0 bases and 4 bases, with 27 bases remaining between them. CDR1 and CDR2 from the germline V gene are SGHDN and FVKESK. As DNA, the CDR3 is TGTGCCAGCAGCCAAGACATCGGTCTCGCGCGGGGCGGATTGCGCACTGAAGCTTTCTTT. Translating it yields CASSQDIGLARGGLRTEAFF.

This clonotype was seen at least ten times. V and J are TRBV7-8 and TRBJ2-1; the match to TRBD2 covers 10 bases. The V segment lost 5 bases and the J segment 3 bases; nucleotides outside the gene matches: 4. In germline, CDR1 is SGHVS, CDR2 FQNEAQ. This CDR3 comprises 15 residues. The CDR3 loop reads CASSPSGGGYNEQFF. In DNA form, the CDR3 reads TGTGCCAGCAGCCCAAGCGGGGGGGGCTACAATGAGCAGTTCTTC.

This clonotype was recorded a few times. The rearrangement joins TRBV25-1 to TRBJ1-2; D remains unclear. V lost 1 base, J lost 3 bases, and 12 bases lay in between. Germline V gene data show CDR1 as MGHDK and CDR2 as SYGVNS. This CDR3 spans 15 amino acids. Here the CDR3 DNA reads TGTGCCAGCAGTGAATCAGGTATCGGCTACTATGGCTACACCTTC. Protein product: CASSESGIGYYGYTF.

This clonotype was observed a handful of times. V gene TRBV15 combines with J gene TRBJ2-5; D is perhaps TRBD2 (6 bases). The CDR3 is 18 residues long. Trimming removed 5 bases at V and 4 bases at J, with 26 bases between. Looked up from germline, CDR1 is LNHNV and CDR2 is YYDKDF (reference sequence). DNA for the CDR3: TGTGCCACCAGCGGCCGTTCGGGCAGGGCGGGATTTGGAGAGACCCAGTACTTC. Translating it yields CATSGRSGRAGFGETQYF.

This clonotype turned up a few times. Here the CDR3 DNA reads TGCAGCGGAACAGCGGGCTACAATCAGCCCCAGCATTTT. Its protein is CSGTAGYNQPQHF. The rearrangement links TRBV29-1 to TRBJ1-5; D remains ambiguous. CDR1 is SQVTM, CDR2 ANQGSEA, per germline. The CDR3 contains 13 residues. Trimming took off 7 bases at V and 3 bases at J, with 13 bases between the two ends.

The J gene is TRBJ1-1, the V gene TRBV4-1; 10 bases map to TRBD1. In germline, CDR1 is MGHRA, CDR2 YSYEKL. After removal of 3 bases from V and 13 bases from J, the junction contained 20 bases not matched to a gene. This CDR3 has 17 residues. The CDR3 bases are TGCGCCAGCAGCCAGATATGGGGGGACCCGGGACAGGGGTTAGGTTTCTTT. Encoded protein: CASSQIWGDPGQGLGFF.

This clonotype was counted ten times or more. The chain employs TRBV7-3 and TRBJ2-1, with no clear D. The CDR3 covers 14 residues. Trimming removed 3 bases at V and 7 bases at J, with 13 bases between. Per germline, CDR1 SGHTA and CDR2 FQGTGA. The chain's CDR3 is CASSLTGRPNEQFF. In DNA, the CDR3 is TGTGCCAGCAGCTTGACGGGCCGTCCGAATGAGCAGTTCTTC.

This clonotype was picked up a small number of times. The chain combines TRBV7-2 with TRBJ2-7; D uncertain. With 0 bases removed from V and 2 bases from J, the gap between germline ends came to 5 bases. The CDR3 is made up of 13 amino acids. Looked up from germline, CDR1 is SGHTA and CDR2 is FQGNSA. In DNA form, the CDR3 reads TGTGCCAGCAGCTTAGCCACTCCCTACGAGCAGTACTTC. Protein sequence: CASSLATPYEQYF.

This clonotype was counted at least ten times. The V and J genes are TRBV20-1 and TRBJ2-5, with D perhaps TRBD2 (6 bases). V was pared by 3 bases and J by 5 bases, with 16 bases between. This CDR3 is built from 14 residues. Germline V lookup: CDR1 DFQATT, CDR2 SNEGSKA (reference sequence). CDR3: CSARRPGERETQYF. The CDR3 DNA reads TGCAGTGCTAGGAGGCCGGGAGAAAGGGAGACCCAGTACTTC.

The CDR3 reads CASSAFYGGTGELFF. In DNA form, the CDR3 reads TGTGCCAGCAGCGCTTTCTATGGGGGCACCGGGGAGCTGTTTTTT. The gene calls are TRBV11-2 and TRBJ2-2; D could derive from TRBD1 or TRBD2 (5 bases each). The ends were cut back, 5 bases at V and 4 bases at J, with 14 bases in the middle. The germline V gene encodes CDR1 SGHAT and CDR2 FQNNGV. This CDR3 has 15 amino acids.

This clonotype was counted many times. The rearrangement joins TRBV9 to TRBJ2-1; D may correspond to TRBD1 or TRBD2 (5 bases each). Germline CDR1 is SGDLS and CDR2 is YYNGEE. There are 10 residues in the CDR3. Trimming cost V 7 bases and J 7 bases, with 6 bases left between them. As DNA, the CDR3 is TGTGCCAGCGGGGGTAATGAGCAGTTCTTC. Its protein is CASGGNEQFF.

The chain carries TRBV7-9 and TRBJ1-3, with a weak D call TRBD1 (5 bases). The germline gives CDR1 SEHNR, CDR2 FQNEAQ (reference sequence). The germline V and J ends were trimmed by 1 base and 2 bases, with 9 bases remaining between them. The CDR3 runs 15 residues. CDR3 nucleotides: TGTGCCAGCAGCTTAGTGCCAGGGCCTGGAAACACCATATATTTT. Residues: CASSLVPGPGNTIYF.

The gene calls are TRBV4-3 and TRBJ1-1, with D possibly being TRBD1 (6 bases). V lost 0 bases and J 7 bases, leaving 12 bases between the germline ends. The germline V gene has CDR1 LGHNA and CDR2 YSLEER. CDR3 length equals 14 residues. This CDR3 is CASSQDPGEVEAFF. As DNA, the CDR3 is TGCGCCAGCAGCCAAGATCCAGGGGAGGTTGAAGCTTTCTTT.

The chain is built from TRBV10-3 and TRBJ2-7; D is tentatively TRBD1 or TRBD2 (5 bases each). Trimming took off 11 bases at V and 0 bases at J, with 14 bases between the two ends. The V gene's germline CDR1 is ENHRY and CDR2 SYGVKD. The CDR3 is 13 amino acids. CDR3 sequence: CASLDDSSYEQYF. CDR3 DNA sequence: TGTGCCTCACTAGACGACAGCTCCTACGAGCAGTACTTC.

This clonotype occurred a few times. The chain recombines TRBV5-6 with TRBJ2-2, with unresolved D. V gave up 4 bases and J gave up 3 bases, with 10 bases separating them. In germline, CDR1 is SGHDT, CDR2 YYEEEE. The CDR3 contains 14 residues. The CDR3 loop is CASSIPRDTGELFF. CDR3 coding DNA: TGTGCCAGCAGCATCCCCCGGGACACCGGGGAGCTGTTTTTT.

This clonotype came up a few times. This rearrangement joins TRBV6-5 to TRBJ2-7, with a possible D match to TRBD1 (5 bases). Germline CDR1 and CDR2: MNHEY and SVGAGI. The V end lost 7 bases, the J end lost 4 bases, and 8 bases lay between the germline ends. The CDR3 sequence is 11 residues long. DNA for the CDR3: TGTGCCAGCAAGGGGATATACGAGCAGTACTTC. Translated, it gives CASKGIYEQYF.

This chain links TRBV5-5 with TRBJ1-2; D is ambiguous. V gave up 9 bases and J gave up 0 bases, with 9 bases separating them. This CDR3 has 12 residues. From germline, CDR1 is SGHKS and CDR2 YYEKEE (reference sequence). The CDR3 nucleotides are TGTGCCACCACAGCCGCTAACTATGGCTACACCTTC. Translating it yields CATTAANYGYTF.